This is a list of T cell receptor beta chains from one sample in a study of T cell repertoires in cytomegalovirus infection. MiXCR was run by TCRdb on the reads, yielding one entry per CDR3 protein. Of fewer than 1,000,000 distinct CDR3 sequences in the sample, around 32% are singletons; the top ten hold under 15%. These receptors' targets are unknown. The starting material was cultured CD8+ T cells from PBMCs, obtained from culture after CMV antigen stimulation. The receptors shown here come from a human donor in good health (CMV status not recorded). Some clones in this sample may be carry-over from other donors' samples. Each CDR3 is given with its conserved first and last residue. The order of the fields is clone size, J gene, V gene, D gene, CDR3 protein, CDR3 DNA. A D gene is named only where the DNA matches it firmly. A clone size is listed for some rows: how often the clone was seen (once, few, many), or a class if it is expanded.

clone_size: -
j_call: TRBJ2-7
v_call: TRBV7-9
d_call: TRBD1
cdr3_aa: CASSLAGRTGDEQYF
cdr3_nt: TGTGCCAGCAGCTTAGCGGGACGGACAGGGGACGAGCAGTACTTC

clone_size: -
j_call: TRBJ2-1
v_call: TRBV6-1
d_call: TRBD2
cdr3_aa: CASSTGTSGGYNEQFF
cdr3_nt: TGTGCCAGCAGTACTGGGACTAGCGGGGGATACAATGAGCAGTTCTTC

clone_size: -
j_call: TRBJ2-5
v_call: TRBV2
d_call: TRBD2
cdr3_aa: CASFVVGGGPELETQYF
cdr3_nt: TGTGCCAGCTTTGTTGTCGGGGGGGGGCCCGAATTAGAGACCCAGTACTTC

clone_size: few
j_call: TRBJ1-1
v_call: TRBV11-3
d_call: TRBD1
cdr3_aa: CASSLGDQGAGTEAFF
cdr3_nt: TGTGCCAGCAGCTTAGGTGACCAGGGGGCTGGTACTGAAGCTTTCTTT

clone_size: -
j_call: TRBJ1-5
v_call: TRBV12-3/TRBV12-4
d_call: -
cdr3_aa: CASSLKGVGARNQPQHF
cdr3_nt: TGTGCCAGCAGTTTAAAAGGCGTGGGGGCTCGCAATCAGCCCCAGCATTTT

clone_size: few
j_call: TRBJ1-4
v_call: TRBV4-1
d_call: -
cdr3_aa: CASSRRSEYNEKLFF
cdr3_nt: TGCGCCAGCAGCCGAAGGAGCGAGTATAATGAAAAACTGTTTTTT

clone_size: few
j_call: TRBJ2-1
v_call: TRBV6-6
d_call: -
cdr3_aa: CASSHGGVVEFF
cdr3_nt: TGTGCCAGCAGCCACGGGGGAGTAGTGGAGTTCTTC

clone_size: few
j_call: TRBJ1-1
v_call: TRBV4-2
d_call: TRBD1
cdr3_aa: CASSPRDRGRAEAFF
cdr3_nt: TGTGCCAGCAGCCCCCGGGACAGGGGCAGGGCTGAAGCTTTCTTT

clone_size: -
j_call: TRBJ2-7
v_call: TRBV6-5
d_call: -
cdr3_aa: CASSVYDSYEQYF
cdr3_nt: TGTGCCAGCAGTGTATACGACTCCTACGAGCAGTACTTC

clone_size: few
j_call: TRBJ2-7
v_call: TRBV4-1
d_call: -
cdr3_aa: CASSQEGMGDVSYEQYF
cdr3_nt: TGCGCCAGCAGCCAAGAGGGGATGGGGGACGTCTCCTACGAGCAGTACTTC